This TCR beta chain stems from a study of resident and recirculating memory T cells in vitiligo. The study, taken as a whole, reports: TCR sequences were not conserved across biopsy sites or patients.

Clones were read by immunoSEQ multiplex PCR, and TCRdb kept only the in-frame ones, dropping some. Here the sample spans around 78,000 clones, around 90% being singletons. The germline gives CDR1 SGHAT, CDR2 FQDESV (reference sequence). The CDR3 spans 13 residues. The V end was cut by 0 bases, the J end by 4 bases, with 5 bases between. Of note for this clone: Its antigen is undetermined.

The sequenced sample consisted of blood. The rearrangement joins TRBV11-1 to TRBJ2-3, with D uncertain. The clonotype was recovered from a male donor with vitiligo. CDR3 sequence reads: CASSLAVADTQYF. The DNA for the CDR3 is TGTGCCAGCAGCTTAGCAGTAGCAGATACGCAGTATTTT.